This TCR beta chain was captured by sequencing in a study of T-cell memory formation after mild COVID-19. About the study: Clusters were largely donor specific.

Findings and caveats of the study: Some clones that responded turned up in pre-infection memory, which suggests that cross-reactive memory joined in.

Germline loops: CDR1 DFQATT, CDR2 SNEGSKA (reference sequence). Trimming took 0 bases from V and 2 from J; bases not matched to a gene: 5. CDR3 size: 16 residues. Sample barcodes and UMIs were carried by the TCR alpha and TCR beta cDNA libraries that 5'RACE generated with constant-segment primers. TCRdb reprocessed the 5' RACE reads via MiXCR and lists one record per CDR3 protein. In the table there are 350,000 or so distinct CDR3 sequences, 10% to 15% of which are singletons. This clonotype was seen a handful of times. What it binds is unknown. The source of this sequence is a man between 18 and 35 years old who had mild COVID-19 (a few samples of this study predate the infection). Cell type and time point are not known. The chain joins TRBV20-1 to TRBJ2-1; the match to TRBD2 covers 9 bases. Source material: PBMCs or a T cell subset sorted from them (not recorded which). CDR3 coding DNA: TGCAGTGCTAGAGATTCCCTAGCGGGGACCTACAATGAGCAGTTCTTC. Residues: CSARDSLAGTYNEQFF.